This is a list of T cell receptor beta chains from one sample in a study of CD8 T cells in ankylosing spondylitis. TCRdb re-called the 5' RACE reads through MiXCR, storing one row per CDR3 protein. Here the sample spans roughly 280,000 distinct CDR3 sequences, 15% to 20% being singletons. The sequenced sample consisted of blood, either unsorted or a sorted T cell fraction (not recorded which). The receptors originated from a male donor with ankylosing spondylitis or in good health (not recorded which). The CDR3 runs from the conserved cysteine through the conserved F or W. A D gene is named only where the DNA matches it firmly. For some rows the clone size is stated as once, few or many, or as a class when expanded; others skip it.

v_call,j_call,clone_size,d_call,cdr3_aa,cdr3_nt
TRBV28,TRBJ1-1,few,TRBD1,CASSLSQGAWNTEAFF,TGTGCCAGCAGTTTATCTCAGGGGGCTTGGAACACTGAAGCTTTCTTT
TRBV5-1,TRBJ1-2,few,TRBD1,CASSEGQIPYGYTF,TGCGCCAGCAGCGAGGGACAGATCCCCTATGGCTACACCTTC
TRBV20-1,TRBJ1-4,-,-,CSALTEGSINEKLFF,TGCAGTGCCCTCACGGAGGGGTCAATTAATGAAAAACTGTTTTTT
TRBV5-1,TRBJ1-1,-,-,CASSLEVRAGTEAFF,TGCGCCAGCAGCTTGGAGGTCAGGGCTGGGACTGAAGCTTTCTTT
TRBV20-1,TRBJ2-5,few,-,CSADLETQYF,TGCAGTGCTGATTTGGAGACCCAGTACTTC
TRBV6-5,TRBJ2-3,few,-,CASSYGSNADTQYF,TGTGCCAGCAGTTACGGTAGCAATGCAGATACGCAGTATTTT
TRBV29-1,TRBJ1-2,many,-,CSVAVLYGYTF,TGCAGCGTGGCCGTACTCTATGGCTACACCTTC
TRBV28,TRBJ1-2,-,-,CASRPTRDYGYTF,TGTGCCAGCAGGCCCACACGGGACTATGGCTACACCTTC
TRBV10-3,TRBJ2-2,-,-,CAIRHGARNTGELFF,TGTGCCATACGCCATGGGGCGAGGAACACCGGGGAGCTGTTTTTT
TRBV7-9,TRBJ2-1,-,TRBD1,CASSFGQGVLNEQFF,TGTGCCAGCAGCTTCGGACAGGGGGTTTTAAATGAGCAGTTCTTC
TRBV12-3/TRBV12-4,TRBJ1-1,many,-,CASSIGANTEAFF,TGTGCCAGCAGTATCGGAGCGAACACTGAAGCTTTCTTT
TRBV27,TRBJ1-2,-,-,CASSYGYTF,TGTGCCAGCAGTTATGGCTACACCTTC
TRBV15,TRBJ2-2,few,-,CATSWFRGTGELFF,TGTGCCACCAGCTGGTTTCGGGGAACCGGGGAGCTGTTTTTT
TRBV3-1,TRBJ1-6,-,TRBD1,CASSDTQGGPLHF,TGTGCCAGCAGCGACACACAGGGGGGGCCCCTCCACTTT
TRBV3-1,TRBJ1-1,-,TRBD1,CASSPGGVTEAFF,TGTGCCAGCAGCCCAGGGGGGGTAACTGAAGCTTTCTTT
TRBV6-5,TRBJ2-3,few,TRBD2,CASSYKRDTDTQYF,TGTGCCAGCAGTTACAAGCGGGACACAGATACGCAGTATTTT
TRBV5-6,TRBJ2-2,-,TRBD2,CASSLPGLGSANTGELFF,TGTGCCAGCAGCTTACCGGGACTAGGGAGCGCGAACACCGGGGAGCTGTTTTTT
TRBV6-2/TRBV6-3,TRBJ1-3,few,-,CASSSPIGSSGNTIYF,TGTGCCAGCAGTAGCCCTATCGGAAGCTCTGGAAACACCATATATTTT
TRBV11-2,TRBJ2-1,many,TRBD2,CASTLNGLAVQSSYNEQFF,TGTGCCAGCACCTTAAACGGACTAGCGGTCCAGAGCTCCTACAATGAGCAGTTCTTC
TRBV12-3/TRBV12-4,TRBJ1-2,few,-,CASTLGGDGYTF,TGTGCCAGCACCCTTGGGGGGGACGGCTACACCTTC
TRBV12-3/TRBV12-4,TRBJ1-5,few,-,CASSPNYREQPQHF,TGTGCCAGCAGTCCTAACTACAGGGAACAGCCCCAGCATTTT
TRBV14,TRBJ2-3,few,TRBD1,CASSQRRTGKVSADTQYF,TGTGCCAGCAGCCAACGTCGGACAGGGAAAGTTTCAGCAGATACGCAGTATTTT
TRBV28,TRBJ2-2,few,TRBD2,CATVSGGFTGELFF,TGTGCCACCGTAAGCGGGGGCTTCACCGGGGAGCTGTTTTTT
TRBV15,TRBJ2-1,few,TRBD2,CATSRPTSGSRDEQFF,TGTGCCACCAGCAGACCTACTAGCGGGAGTAGGGATGAGCAGTTCTTC
TRBV15,TRBJ2-2,-,-,CATSREEGWSGELFF,TGTGCCACCAGCAGAGAGGAGGGGTGGAGCGGGGAGCTGTTTTTT
TRBV5-8,TRBJ2-3,few,-,CASTLWGTDTQYF,TGTGCCAGCACCCTGTGGGGCACAGATACGCAGTATTTT
TRBV4-1,TRBJ2-1,-,-,CASSQDQGGGVGYEQFF,TGCGCCAGCAGCCAAGATCAAGGAGGGGGTGTGGGATATGAGCAGTTCTTC
TRBV12-3/TRBV12-4,TRBJ2-5,medium-sized,-,CASSLSPGQETQYF,TGTGCCAGCAGTTTATCGCCAGGGCAGGAGACCCAGTACTTC
TRBV5-1,TRBJ2-2,-,-,CASSLKGPWELFF,TGCGCCAGCAGCTTGAAGGGACCCTGGGAGCTGTTTTTT
TRBV12-3/TRBV12-4,TRBJ2-1,few,-,CASSLAGVYNEQFF,TGTGCCAGCAGTTTAGCGGGTGTCTACAATGAGCAGTTCTTC
TRBV9,TRBJ2-3,few,-,CASSGDTDTQYF,TGTGCCAGCAGCGGAGACACAGATACGCAGTATTTT
TRBV27,TRBJ2-5,-,TRBD2,CASSPQTSFRETQYF,TGTGCCAGCAGTCCTCAGACTAGCTTTCGAGAGACCCAGTACTTC
TRBV18,TRBJ2-3,few,-,CASSPPTHTDTQYF,TGTGCCAGCTCACCACCCACACACACAGATACGCAGTATTTT
TRBV29-1,TRBJ1-2,many,TRBD1,CSVEEQGDYGYTF,TGCAGCGTTGAGGAACAGGGGGACTATGGCTACACCTTC
TRBV3-1,TRBJ1-1,many,-,CASSPYGGRAEAFF,TGTGCCAGCAGCCCGTATGGAGGACGCGCTGAAGCTTTCTTT
TRBV29-1,TRBJ2-1,-,TRBD1,CSVDTGGDEQFF,TGCAGCGTAGATACAGGGGGCGATGAGCAGTTCTTC
TRBV12-3/TRBV12-4,TRBJ1-3,many,-,CASSTGSSGNTIYF,TGTGCCAGCAGCACAGGGTCATCCGGAAACACCATATATTTT
TRBV10-2,TRBJ1-4,-,-,CASSESGEKLFF,TGCGCCAGCAGTGAGTCTGGTGAAAAACTGTTTTTT
TRBV10-3,TRBJ2-3,many,TRBD1,CAIRAGGLDTQYF,TGTGCCATCAGAGCAGGGGGCTTAGATACGCAGTATTTT
TRBV10-3,TRBJ1-5,many,-,CAISDSNQPQHF,TGTGCCATCAGTGACAGCAATCAGCCCCAGCATTTT
TRBV5-3,TRBJ1-5,-,-,CARSQGPDYSNQPQHF,TGTGCCAGAAGCCAAGGACCAGATTATAGCAATCAGCCCCAGCATTTT
TRBV12-3/TRBV12-4,TRBJ1-1,many,TRBD1,CASSTGGTEAFF,TGTGCCAGCAGTACAGGGGGCACTGAAGCTTTCTTT
TRBV5-6,TRBJ1-2,few,-,CASSSLGGAFGYTF,TGTGCCAGCAGCTCTCTCGGGGGCGCATTTGGCTACACCTTC
TRBV28,TRBJ1-2,-,TRBD1,CASSPPGQGNGYTF,TGTGCCAGCAGTCCACCGGGACAGGGAAATGGCTACACCTTC
TRBV12-3/TRBV12-4,TRBJ2-2,many,-,CASTWGGELFF,TGTGCCAGCACCTGGGGCGGGGAGCTGTTTTTT
TRBV20-1,TRBJ2-1,-,TRBD2,CSAWGLAGDPNEQFF,TGCAGTGCTTGGGGACTAGCGGGGGACCCCAATGAGCAGTTCTTC
TRBV6-6,TRBJ1-5,few,-,CASSLPGPQHF,TGTGCCAGCAGTCTTCCTGGGCCCCAGCATTTT
TRBV5-1,TRBJ2-3,-,TRBD2,CASSLVRTRDDTQYF,TGCGCCAGCAGCTTGGTTAGGACTAGGGACGATACGCAGTATTTT